This T cell receptor (beta chain) comes out of a study of blood T cell repertoires in COVID-19. Assay used: immunoSEQ multiplex PCR; TCRdb lists only in-frame clones, some missing. This sample has hundreds of thousands of clones, with about four fifths found just once. Participants' own reports of clinical history determined their cohort assignment. V was clipped by 3 bases and J by 3 bases, with 21 bases between them. The CDR3 contains 17 residues. CDR1 and CDR2 from the germline V gene are LGHDT and YNNKEL (reference sequence). The V call is TRBV3-1 (or the pseudogene TRBV3-2), the J call TRBJ2-7; D is undetermined. The sequence came from a middle-aged woman who had recovered from COVID-19. Sequencing used PBMCs or T cells enriched from blood (not recorded which). CDR3 loop: CASSQAPTRRAGYEQYF. The CDR3 coding sequence is TGTGCCAGCAGCCAGGCTCCCACCCGGAGAGCCGGCTACGAGCAGTACTTC.